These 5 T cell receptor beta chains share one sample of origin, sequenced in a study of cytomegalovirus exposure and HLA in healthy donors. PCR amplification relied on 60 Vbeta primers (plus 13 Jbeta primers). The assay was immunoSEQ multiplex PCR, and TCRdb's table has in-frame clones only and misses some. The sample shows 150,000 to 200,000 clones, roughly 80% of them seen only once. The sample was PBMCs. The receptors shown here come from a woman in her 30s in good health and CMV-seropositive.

The CDR3 protein is CASSVRGTDEKLFF. Here the CDR3 DNA reads TGTGCCAGCAGCGTCCGGGGAACAGATGAAAAACTGTTTTTT. The rearrangement uses TRBV9 and TRBJ1-4; D gene unclear. This CDR3 spans 14 amino acids. Trimming shortened V by 2 bases and J by 6 bases, and 11 bases separated the two germline ends. Germline values: CDR1 SGDLS, CDR2 YYNGEE.

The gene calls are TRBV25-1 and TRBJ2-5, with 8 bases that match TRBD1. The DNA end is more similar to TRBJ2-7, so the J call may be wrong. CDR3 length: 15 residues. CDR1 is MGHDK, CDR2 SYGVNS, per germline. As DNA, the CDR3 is TGTGCCAGCAGTGAATGGGGGACAGGTACCTACGAGCAGTACTTC. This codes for CASSEWGTGTYEQYF.

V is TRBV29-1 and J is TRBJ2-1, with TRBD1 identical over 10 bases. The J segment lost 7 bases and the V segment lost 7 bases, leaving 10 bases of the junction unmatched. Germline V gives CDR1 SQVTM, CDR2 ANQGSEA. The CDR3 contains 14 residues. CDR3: CSGMGQGSSNEQFF. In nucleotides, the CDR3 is TGCAGCGGGATGGGACAGGGGTCCTCGAATGAGCAGTTCTTC.

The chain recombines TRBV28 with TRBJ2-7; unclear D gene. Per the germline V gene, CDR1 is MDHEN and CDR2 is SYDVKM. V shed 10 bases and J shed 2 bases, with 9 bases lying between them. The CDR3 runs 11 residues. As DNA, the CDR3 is TGTGCCACAGCAAGCGCCTACGAGCAGTACTTC. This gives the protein CATASAYEQYF.

CDR3 sequence reads: CASSQDRLQYQPQHF. CDR3 in DNA: TGCGCCAGCAGCCAAGATCGATTGCAGTATCAGCCCCAGCATTTT. The chain has TRBV4-3 and TRBJ1-5, with D hard to call. Germline CDR1 and CDR2: LGHNA and YSLEER. This CDR3 has 15 amino acids. V was clipped by 0 bases and J by 5 bases, with 11 bases between them.